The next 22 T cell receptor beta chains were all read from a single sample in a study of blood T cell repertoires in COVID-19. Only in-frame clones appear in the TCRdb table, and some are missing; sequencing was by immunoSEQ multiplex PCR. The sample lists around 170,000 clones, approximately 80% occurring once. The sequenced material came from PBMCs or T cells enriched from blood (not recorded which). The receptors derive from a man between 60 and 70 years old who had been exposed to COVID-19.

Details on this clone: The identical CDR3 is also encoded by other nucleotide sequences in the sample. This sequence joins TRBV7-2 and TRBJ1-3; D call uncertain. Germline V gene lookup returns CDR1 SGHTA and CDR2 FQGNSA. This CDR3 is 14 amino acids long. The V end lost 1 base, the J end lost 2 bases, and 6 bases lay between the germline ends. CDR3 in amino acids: CASSLGETGNTIYF. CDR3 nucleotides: TGTGCCAGCAGCTTAGGAGAAACTGGAAACACCATATATTTT.

The CDR3 coding sequence is TGTGCCAGCTCACCTAGACAGGGCCCTGATTCACCCCTCCACTTT. Protein: CASSPRQGPDSPLHF. The chain has TRBV18 and TRBJ1-6; 7 positions match TRBD1. The CDR3 loop spans 15 amino acids. V lost 3 bases, J lost 8 bases, and 7 bases stayed unmatched. The germline CDR1 and CDR2 sequences are KGHSH and LQKENI.

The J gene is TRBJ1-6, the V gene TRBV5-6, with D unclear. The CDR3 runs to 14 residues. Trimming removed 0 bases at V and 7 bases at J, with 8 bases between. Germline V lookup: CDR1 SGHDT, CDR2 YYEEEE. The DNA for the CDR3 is TGTGCCAGCAGCTTGGTAGGCGGGAATTCACCCCTCCACTTT. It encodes CASSLVGGNSPLHF.

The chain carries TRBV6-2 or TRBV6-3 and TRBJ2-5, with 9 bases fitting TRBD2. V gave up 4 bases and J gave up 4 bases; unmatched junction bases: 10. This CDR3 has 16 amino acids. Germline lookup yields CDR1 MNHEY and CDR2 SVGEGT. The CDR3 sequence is CASSSSGLAQRETQYF. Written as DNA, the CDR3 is TGTGCCAGCAGTTCATCGGGACTAGCACAAAGAGAGACCCAGTACTTC.

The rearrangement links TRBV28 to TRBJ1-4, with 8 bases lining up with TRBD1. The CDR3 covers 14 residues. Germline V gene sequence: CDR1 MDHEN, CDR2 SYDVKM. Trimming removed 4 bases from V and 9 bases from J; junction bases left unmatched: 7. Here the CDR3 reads CASSYGTGHQKLFF. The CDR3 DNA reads TGTGCCAGCAGTTACGGGACAGGTCACCAAAAACTGTTTTTT.

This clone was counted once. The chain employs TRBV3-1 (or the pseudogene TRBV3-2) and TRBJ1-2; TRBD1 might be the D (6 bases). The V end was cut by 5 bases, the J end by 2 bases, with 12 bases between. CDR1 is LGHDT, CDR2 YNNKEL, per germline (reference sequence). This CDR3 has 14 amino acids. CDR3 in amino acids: CASSVQGLNYGYTF. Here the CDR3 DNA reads TGTGCCAGCAGCGTACAGGGTTTAAACTATGGCTACACCTTC.

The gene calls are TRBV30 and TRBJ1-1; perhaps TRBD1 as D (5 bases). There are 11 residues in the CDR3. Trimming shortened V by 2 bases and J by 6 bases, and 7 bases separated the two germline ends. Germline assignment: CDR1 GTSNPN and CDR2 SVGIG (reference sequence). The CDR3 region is CAWSWGAEAFF. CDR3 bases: TGTGCCTGGAGTTGGGGGGCTGAAGCTTTCTTT.

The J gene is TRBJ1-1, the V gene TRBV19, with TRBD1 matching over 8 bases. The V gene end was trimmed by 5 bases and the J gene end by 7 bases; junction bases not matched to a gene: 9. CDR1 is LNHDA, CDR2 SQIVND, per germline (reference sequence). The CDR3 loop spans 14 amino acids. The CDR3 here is CASSPRQGKDEAFF. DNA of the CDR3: TGTGCCAGTAGTCCCCGACAGGGGAAGGATGAAGCTTTCTTT.

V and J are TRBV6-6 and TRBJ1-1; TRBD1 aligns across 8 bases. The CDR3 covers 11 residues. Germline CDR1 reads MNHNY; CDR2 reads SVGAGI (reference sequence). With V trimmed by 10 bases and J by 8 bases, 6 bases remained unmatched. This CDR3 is CATYRGREAFF. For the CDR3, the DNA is TGTGCCACCTACAGGGGGAGGGAAGCTTTCTTT.

The DNA for the CDR3 is TGTGCCAGCAGTCCGGAGTACAATGAGCAGTTCTTC. This codes for CASSPEYNEQFF. V gene TRBV28 combines with J gene TRBJ2-1, with D unresolved. CDR1 and CDR2 from the germline V gene are MDHEN and SYDVKM. V was pared by 5 bases and J by 4 bases, with 6 bases between. The CDR3 runs 12 residues.

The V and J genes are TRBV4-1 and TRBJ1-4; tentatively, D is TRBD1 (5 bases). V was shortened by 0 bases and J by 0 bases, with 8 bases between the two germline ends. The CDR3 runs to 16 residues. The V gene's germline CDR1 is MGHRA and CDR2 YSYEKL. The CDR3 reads CASSQDQGATNEKLFF. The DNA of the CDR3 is TGCGCCAGCAGCCAAGATCAGGGCGCAACTAATGAAAAACTGTTTTTT.

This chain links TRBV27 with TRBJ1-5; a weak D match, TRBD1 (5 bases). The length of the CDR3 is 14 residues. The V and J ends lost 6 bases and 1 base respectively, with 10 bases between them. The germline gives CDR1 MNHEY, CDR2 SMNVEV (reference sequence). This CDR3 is CASRAGGSNQPQHF. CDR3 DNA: TGTGCCAGCAGGGCTGGGGGGAGCAATCAGCCCCAGCATTTT.

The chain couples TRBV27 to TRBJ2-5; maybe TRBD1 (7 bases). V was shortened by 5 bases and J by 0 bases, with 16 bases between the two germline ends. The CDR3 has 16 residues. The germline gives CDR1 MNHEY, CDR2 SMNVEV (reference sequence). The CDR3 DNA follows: TGTGCCAGCAGTCGGATCTCAGGGGGGTACCAAGAGACCCAGTACTTC. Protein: CASSRISGGYQETQYF.

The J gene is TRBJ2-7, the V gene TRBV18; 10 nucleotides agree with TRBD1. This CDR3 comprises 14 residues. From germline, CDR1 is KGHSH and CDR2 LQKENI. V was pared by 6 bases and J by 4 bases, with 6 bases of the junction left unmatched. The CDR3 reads CASSSEGQGYEQYF. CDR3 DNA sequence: TGTGCCAGCTCCTCCGAGGGACAGGGGTACGAGCAGTACTTC.

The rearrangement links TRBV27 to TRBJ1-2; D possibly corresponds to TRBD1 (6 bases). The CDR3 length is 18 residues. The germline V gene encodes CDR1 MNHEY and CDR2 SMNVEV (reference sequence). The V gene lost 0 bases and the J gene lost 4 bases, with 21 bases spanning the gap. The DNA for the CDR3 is TGTGCCAGCAGTTTATCTCACACAAGGGGGGGGATCAGCTATGGCTACACCTTC. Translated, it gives CASSLSHTRGGISYGYTF.

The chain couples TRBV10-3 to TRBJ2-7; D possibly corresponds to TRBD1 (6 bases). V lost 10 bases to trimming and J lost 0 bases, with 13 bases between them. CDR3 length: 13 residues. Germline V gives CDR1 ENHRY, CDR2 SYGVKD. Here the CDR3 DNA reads TGTGCCACCCGTCTGGACAGCTCCTACGAGCAGTACTTC. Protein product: CATRLDSSYEQYF.

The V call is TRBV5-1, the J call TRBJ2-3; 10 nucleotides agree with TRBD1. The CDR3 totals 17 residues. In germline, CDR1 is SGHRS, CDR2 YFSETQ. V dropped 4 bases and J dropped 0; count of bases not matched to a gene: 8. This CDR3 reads CASSPTGTGDSTDTQYF. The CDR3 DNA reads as TGCGCCAGCAGCCCCACCGGGACAGGGGATAGCACAGATACGCAGTATTTT.

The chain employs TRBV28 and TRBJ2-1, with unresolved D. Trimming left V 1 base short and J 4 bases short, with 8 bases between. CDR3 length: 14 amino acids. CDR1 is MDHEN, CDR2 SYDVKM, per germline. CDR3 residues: CASSLLQDYNEQFF. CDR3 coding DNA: TGTGCCAGCAGTTTATTGCAGGATTACAATGAGCAGTTCTTC.

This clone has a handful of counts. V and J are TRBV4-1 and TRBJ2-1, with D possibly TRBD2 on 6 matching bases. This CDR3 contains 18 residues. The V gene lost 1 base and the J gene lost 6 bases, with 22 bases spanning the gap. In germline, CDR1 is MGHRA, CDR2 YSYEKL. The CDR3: CASSQVWTGEGVRNEQFF. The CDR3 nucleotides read TGCGCCAGCAGCCAAGTATGGACGGGAGAAGGGGTACGCAATGAGCAGTTCTTC.

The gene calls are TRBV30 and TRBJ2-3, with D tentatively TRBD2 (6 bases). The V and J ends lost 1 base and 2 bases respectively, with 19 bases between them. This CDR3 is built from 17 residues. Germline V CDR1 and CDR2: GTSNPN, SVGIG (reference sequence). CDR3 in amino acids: CAWSGGGMGLITDTQYF. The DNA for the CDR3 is TGTGCCTGGAGTGGGGGCGGTATGGGACTGATCACAGATACGCAGTATTTT.

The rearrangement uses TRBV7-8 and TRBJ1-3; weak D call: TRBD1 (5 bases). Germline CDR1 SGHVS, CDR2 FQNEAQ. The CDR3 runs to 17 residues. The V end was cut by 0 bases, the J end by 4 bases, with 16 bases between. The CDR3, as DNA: TGTGCCAGCAGCTTAGCCCCCCCGCAGGGCGCAGGAAACACCATATATTTT. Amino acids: CASSLAPPQGAGNTIYF.

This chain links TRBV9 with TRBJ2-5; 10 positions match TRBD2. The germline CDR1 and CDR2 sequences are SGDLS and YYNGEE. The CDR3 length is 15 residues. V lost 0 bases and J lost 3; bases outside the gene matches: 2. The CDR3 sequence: CASSVGTSGKETQYF. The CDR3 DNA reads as TGTGCCAGCAGCGTAGGGACTAGCGGTAAAGAGACCCAGTACTTC.